This TCR beta chain came from a study of CD8 T cells in ankylosing spondylitis. General study findings and limits: Matched ankylosing spondylitis synovial fluid reportedly showed significant enrichment of disease-linked clones. Disease-linked clones bore a CD8+ phenotype and were relatively rare in peripheral blood. In synovial fluid and blood from reactive arthritis, some motif variants were previously reported. Characteristic of ankylosing spondylitis blood, it appeared, was a TCR beta motif comprising about eight highly homologous variants.

This clonotype came up many times. Its antigen is unidentified. TCRdb reprocessed the 5' RACE reads via MiXCR and lists one record per CDR3 protein. Of about 150,000 distinct CDR3 sequences listed, around 7.9% were seen once; the top ten hold 9.5% to 15%. The origin of this receptor is a female donor with ankylosing spondylitis or in good health (not recorded which). Sequencing input: blood, either unsorted or a sorted T cell fraction (not recorded which).

CDR3 bases: TGTGCCAGCAGCCCAACCCGGCCGGGGAGCTCCTATAATTCACCCCTCCACTTT. Protein: CASSPTRPGSSYNSPLHF. This sequence joins TRBV12-3 or TRBV12-4 and TRBJ1-6; D ambiguous. V was cut by 6 bases and J by 0 bases, with 18 bases left in between. The CDR3 has 18 amino acids.